This T cell receptor (beta chain) is from a study of T cell changes during pregnancy in multiple sclerosis. Assay: immunoSEQ multiplex PCR; the TCRdb copy retains only in-frame clones and omits some. Here the sample spans approximately 63,000 clones, approximately 93% being singletons. CDR1 and CDR2 from the germline V gene are MDHEN and SYDVKM. V was pared by 5 bases and J by 0 bases, with 12 bases between. The CDR3 is made up of 15 amino acids. The receptor was derived from a female donor with multiple sclerosis, enrolled in a pregnancy study. Material: CD8+ T cells from peripheral blood mononuclear cells, obtained in the third trimester of pregnancy. The chain employs TRBV28 and TRBJ2-3; D is perhaps TRBD1 (6 bases). In DNA, the CDR3 is TGTGCCAGCAGTCAGACAGGATCTAGCACAGATACGCAGTATTTT. Translating gives CASSQTGSSTDTQYF.